The 18 T cell receptor beta chains below all came from one sample that was sequenced in a study of cytomegalovirus exposure and HLA in healthy donors. The PCR employed 60 Vbeta primers together with 13 Jbeta primers. TCRdb keeps only in-frame clones here, not all; method: immunoSEQ multiplex PCR. Its clone listing holds about 170,000 clones. The sample comprised PBMCs. The receptors were sampled from a woman in her sixties in good health and CMV-seronegative.

V and J are TRBV28 and TRBJ2-1; weak D call: TRBD1 (6 bases). This CDR3 spans 14 amino acids. CDR1 is MDHEN and CDR2 is SYDVKM in the germline V gene. Trimming shortened V by 6 bases and J by 6 bases, and 15 bases separated the two germline ends. The CDR3 loop reads CASRTTGMGNEQFF. In DNA, the CDR3 is TGTGCCAGCAGAACAACAGGGATGGGCAATGAGCAGTTCTTC.

The chain uses TRBV5-1 and TRBJ2-2; 8 positions match TRBD1. V trimming: 6 bases; J trimming: 7 bases; junction bases outside the gene matches: 8. The CDR3 consists of 14 residues. Per the germline V gene, CDR1 is SGHRS and CDR2 is YFSETQ. The CDR3 is CASTFRGQGGELFF. The CDR3 coding sequence is TGCGCCAGCACCTTCAGGGGGCAGGGCGGGGAGCTGTTTTTT.

The chain uses TRBV7-3 and TRBJ1-1, with D possibly being TRBD1 (6 bases). Trimming shortened V by 1 base and J by 3 bases, and 9 bases separated the two germline ends. Germline loops: CDR1 SGHTA, CDR2 FQGTGA. CDR3 length equals 14 residues. The CDR3 is CASSLNPGDTEAFF. For the CDR3, the DNA is TGTGCCAGCAGCTTAAATCCAGGGGACACTGAAGCTTTCTTT. Looking up the rest from reference TRBV7-3 and TRBJ1-1 gives the full variable domain: GAGVSQTPSNKVTEKGKYVELRCDPISGHTALYWYRQSLGQGPEFLIYFQGTGAADDSGLPNDRFFAVRPEGSVSTLKIQRTERGDSAVYLCASSLNPGDTEAFFGQGTRLTVV.

V is TRBV10-3 and J is TRBJ2-5; 9 nucleotides align to TRBD1. CDR3 length equals 15 residues. CDR1 is ENHRY and CDR2 is SYGVKD in the germline V gene. The V segment lost 6 bases and the J segment 5 bases; nucleotides outside the gene matches: 10. In nucleotides, the CDR3 is TGTGCCATCAGGAGGACAGGGGCCTCTGGGGAGACCCAGTACTTC. As protein: CAIRRTGASGETQYF.

V and J are TRBV18 and TRBJ2-7, with TRBD1 as a possible D gene (6 bases). The CDR3 runs to 14 residues. V was trimmed by 3 bases and J by 6 bases, leaving 15 bases between them. Looked up from germline, CDR1 is KGHSH and CDR2 is LQKENI. CDR3 protein: CASSPGAGPREQYF. The CDR3 nucleotides are TGTGCCAGCTCACCGGGGGCAGGGCCTCGCGAGCAGTACTTC.

The genes are TRBV5-5 and TRBJ1-2; the match to TRBD1 covers 10 bases. The CDR3 extends over 15 amino acids. With 3 bases clipped from V and 2 bases from J, the junction kept 4 bases outside the gene matches. In germline, CDR1 is SGHKS, CDR2 YYEKEE (reference sequence). This chain's CDR3 is CASSYQTGGNYGYTF. CDR3 in DNA: TGTGCCAGCAGCTATCAGACAGGGGGCAACTATGGCTACACCTTC.

This chain uses TRBV7-3 with TRBJ1-1; 7 bases are a match to TRBD1. Per germline, CDR1 SGHTA and CDR2 FQGTGA. J gave up 1 base and V 3 bases, and 5 bases lay outside the gene matches. The CDR3 covers 15 residues. CDR3 amino acids: CASSLGDRRNTEAFF. DNA for the CDR3: TGTGCCAGCAGCTTGGGGGACAGAAGGAACACTGAAGCTTTCTTT.

Worth noting for this clone: This sample also contains other DNA sequences that code for the same CDR3. This sequence joins TRBV18 and TRBJ1-2, with TRBD1 matching 7 bases. The CDR3 sequence is 14 residues long. The germline gives CDR1 KGHSH, CDR2 LQKENI. V shed 2 bases, J shed 4 bases, and the junction held 4 bases outside the gene matches. The DNA of the CDR3 is TGTGCCAGCTCACCATCGGGACAGAGCTATGGCTACACCTTC. This codes for CASSPSGQSYGYTF.

The chain joins TRBV6-5 to TRBJ2-2; TRBD2 matches 11 bases. This CDR3 region has 16 residues. The V gene end was trimmed by 0 bases and the J gene end by 5 bases; junction bases not matched to a gene: 2. The germline V gene encodes CDR1 MNHEY and CDR2 SVGAGI. This CDR3 is CASSYSASGGTGELFF. As DNA, the CDR3 is TGTGCCAGCAGTTACTCGGCTAGCGGGGGGACCGGGGAGCTGTTTTTT.

The chain has TRBV7-3 and TRBJ2-2; D gene uncertain. CDR3 length: 16 amino acids. Between the trimmed V and J ends, which lost 2 bases and 3 bases, there was a span of 13 bases. Germline V gene sequence: CDR1 SGHTA, CDR2 FQGTGA. CDR3 in DNA: TGTGCCAGCAGCTTAGTTGGGTCTAGACACACCGGGGAGCTGTTTTTT. Protein product: CASSLVGSRHTGELFF.

This rearrangement joins TRBV7-9 to TRBJ2-1, with a weak D call TRBD1 (6 bases). Trimming pared 1 base from V and 4 bases from J, leaving 14 bases between. Germline CDR1 and CDR2: SEHNR and FQNEAQ (reference sequence). The length of the CDR3 is 16 residues. CDR3: CASSLGVGATYNEQFF. The CDR3 DNA reads as TGTGCCAGCAGCTTAGGTGTGGGGGCCACATACAATGAGCAGTTCTTC.

V is TRBV11-2 and J is TRBJ2-2, with 11 bases fitting TRBD2. After removal of 1 base from V and 6 bases from J, the junction contained 7 bases not matched to a gene. Germline CDR1 is SGHAT and CDR2 is FQNNGV. The CDR3 sequence is 17 residues long. CDR3 coding DNA: TGTGCCAGCAGCTTAGTCGGTACTAGCGGGGGATCCGGGGAGCTGTTTTTT. Translation: CASSLVGTSGGSGELFF.

This chain joins TRBV7-9 and TRBJ1-3; unclear D gene. This CDR3 contains 13 residues. The ends were cut back, 5 bases at V and 7 bases at J, with 12 bases in the middle. Germline V gene data show CDR1 as SEHNR and CDR2 as FQNEAQ (reference sequence). The CDR3 nucleotides are TGTGCCAGCAGCCTTGACTTATTGAACACCATATATTTT. It codes for CASSLDLLNTIYF.

This chain uses TRBV9 with TRBJ1-1; no clear D gene. This CDR3 is built from 13 residues. Germline loops: CDR1 SGDLS, CDR2 YYNGEE. V lost 0 bases and J 11 bases, leaving 14 bases between the germline ends. CDR3 protein: CASSVVGRGSAFF. The CDR3 DNA sequence: TGTGCCAGCAGCGTAGTGGGCCGGGGATCGGCTTTCTTT.

The chain links TRBV19 to TRBJ2-3, with 7 positions matching TRBD1. CDR1 and CDR2 (germline): LNHDA, SQIVND (reference sequence). The CDR3 spans 15 residues. With 6 bases clipped from V and 0 bases from J, the junction kept 6 bases outside the gene matches. CDR3 DNA: TGTGCCAGTAGCCTGGACAGGTCTAGCACAGATACGCAGTATTTT. This translates into CASSLDRSSTDTQYF.

As concerns this clone: Other DNA sequences in the same sample also yield this CDR3. This chain joins TRBV6-5 and TRBJ2-7; 7 nucleotides align to TRBD1. The length of the CDR3 is 14 residues. Germline CDR1 reads MNHEY; CDR2 reads SVGAGI. V gave up 1 base and J gave up 4 bases; unmatched junction bases: 4. The DNA for the CDR3 is TGTGCCAGCAGTTACTTGAGACAGGGTTACGAGCAGTACTTC. Its protein is CASSYLRQGYEQYF.

J is TRBJ2-7 and V is TRBV5-1; D may be TRBD1 (6 bases). The V gene's germline CDR1 is SGHRS and CDR2 YFSETQ. This CDR3 comprises 13 residues. V lost 3 bases and J lost 7, with 14 bases in between. The CDR3 region has the DNA TGCGCCAGCAGCTCCTATCTACAGGGAGAGCAGTACTTC. It is translated as CASSSYLQGEQYF.

The rearrangement links TRBV2 to TRBJ2-1; D is perhaps TRBD2 (6 bases). The CDR3 consists of 14 residues. V lost 5 bases and J 9 bases, leaving 17 bases between the germline ends. The germline V gene has CDR1 SNHLY and CDR2 FYNNEI. The CDR3 coding sequence is TGTGCCAGCAGTCGGACTATTCCTCGGGTTGAGCAGTTCTTC. This sequence encodes CASSRTIPRVEQFF.